Sequencing of this T cell receptor beta chain was carried out in a study of T cells in Graves' hyperthyroidism and ophthalmopathy (dated by TCRdb to between 2018 and 2021). Regarding the study in general: Peripheral blood was sampled at the time of initial diagnosis, prior to any treatment. Thyroid tissue and blood T-cell repertoires from several Graves' hyperthyroidism patients were also compared in the study. For training and testing, the 100 patients in the discovery cohort were randomly divided in a 7:3 ratio. TCR V-J signatures able to tell the groups apart were searched for in a discovery cohort of 100 or so patients, of whom around 43 had Graves' ophthalmopathy and 57 had stable Graves' hyperthyroidism. After blood sampling, hyperthyroidism patients were treated with methimazole at a starting dose of 30 mg daily, and ophthalmopathy patients were treated with high-dose intravenous methylprednisolone. An independent validation cohort of around 19 hyperthyroidism patients and about 15 patients who later progressed to ophthalmopathy tested prospective prediction of ophthalmopathy. The paper reports TCR Vbeta CDR3 sequencing of more than 120 peripheral blood samples: 40 or so ophthalmopathy, under 80 hyperthyroidism and around 17 progressor patients.

Hyperthyroidism patients were newly diagnosed, with disease duration under 2 months, and aged 18 to 65 years. The study excluded patients with uncontrolled infections, other autoimmune diseases, pregnancy or lactation. Diagnoses relied on clinical symptoms, serum thyroxine and TRAb, thyroid ultrasound and orbital computed tomography. For progressor patients, blood was drawn at the first diagnosis of hyperthyroidism, before any ophthalmopathy symptoms had appeared. Ficoll-Paque density gradient centrifugation was used to isolate PBMCs from around 10 ml of fresh peripheral blood. Patients classed as progressors first received a Graves' hyperthyroidism diagnosis and then went on to develop ophthalmopathy during follow-up. Trizol reagent was used to extract total RNA, and RNA quality was then checked on an Agilent 2100 Bioanalyzer. To note about this clonotype: What antigen it recognizes has not been identified. The input lacks base qualities; no much larger clone sits a single base away.

Trimming accounts for 6 bases at V and 4 bases at J, while the number of junction bases matched to no gene is 4. In the germline V gene, CDR1 corresponds to SGHTA and CDR2 to FQGNSA. CDR3 length: 13 amino acids, cysteine to phenylalanine. Only the CDR3 part of the read is kept: 39 bases, read in frame from the first base. What the study reported, not specific to this receptor: No statistical method was used to fix the sample size in advance, and group allocation was not hidden from the investigators. Ophthalmopathy was separated from stable hyperthyroidism by a 13 V-J signature model, with approximately 86% sensitivity and approximately 81% specificity obtained in cross-validation and 80%/75% obtained in testing. Most expanded thyroid clonotypes (frequency above 0.001) were also found in blood, which suggests that blood repertoires may mirror thyroid immune responses. In validation, progression to ophthalmopathy was predicted by the model with 70% to 71% sensitivity and 72.22% specificity, a median of roughly six months before onset.

The TCR beta CDR3 regions were amplified from the RNA transcripts. For the first round of RT-PCR on the TCR CDR3, the HTBI primer set was used together with the Qiagen OneStep RT-PCR kit. A second multiplex PCR round built the libraries, followed by size selection and purification. Paired-end sequencing of the libraries was performed with 100 bp reads on an Illumina HiSeq2000. In the source study's methods: SOAPnuke was used to process the raw data, with reads discarded if the reads contained adapters or uncalled bases, had a mean Phred below 15, or lacked an exact constant-primer or identifier match. COPE v1.2.5 was used to merge high-quality paired reads, and clonotypes were defined as unique nucleotide sequences. MiTCR v1.1 was used to align the clonotypes against IMGT TRBV, TRBD and TRBJ reference segments. Analysis was restricted to V-J combinations with a frequency above 0.0001, which covered roughly 99% of repertoires. The TCS score was defined as F50 (clonal expansion) divided by E x V (chaos), with BLOSUM62-based TCRdist calculated between CDR3 peptides within each V-J. Welch's t-statistics and random forest reduced several hundred V-J features to some 14, which were used in a naive Bayes classifier (R e1071). TCRdb trimmed public reads at Q25 via fastp, called clones via MiXCR and kept in-frame beta chains. Identical CDR3 proteins give one entry, which carries the most common genes and DNA. TCRdb's processing, not the study's, gives the V and J calls here. In this sample the table shows about 300,000 distinct CDR3 sequences, approximately 12% of which occur a single time. The ten largest account for almost 8% of the sample.

The rearrangement combines TRBV7-2 with TRBJ1-2, with 8 bases matching TRBD1. The clonotype originates from a young woman with Graves' hyperthyroidism that later progressed to Graves' ophthalmopathy. Sequenced material: blood. CDR3 protein: CASSNRGAYGYTF. At the DNA level, the sequence is TGTGCCAGCAGTAACAGGGGGGCCTATGGCTACACCTTC.